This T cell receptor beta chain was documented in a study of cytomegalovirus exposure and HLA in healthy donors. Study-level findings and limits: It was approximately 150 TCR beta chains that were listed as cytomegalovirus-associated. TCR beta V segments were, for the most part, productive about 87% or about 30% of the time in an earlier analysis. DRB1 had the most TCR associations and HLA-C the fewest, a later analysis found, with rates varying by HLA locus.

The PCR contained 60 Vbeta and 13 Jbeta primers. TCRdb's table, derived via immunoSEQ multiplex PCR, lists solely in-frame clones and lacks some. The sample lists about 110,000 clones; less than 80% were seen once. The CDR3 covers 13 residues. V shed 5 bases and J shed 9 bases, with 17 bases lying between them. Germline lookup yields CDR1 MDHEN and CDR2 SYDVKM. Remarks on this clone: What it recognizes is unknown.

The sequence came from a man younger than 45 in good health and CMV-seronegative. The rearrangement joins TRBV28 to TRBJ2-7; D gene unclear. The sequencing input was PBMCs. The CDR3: CASSRTDVGSQYF. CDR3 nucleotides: TGTGCCAGCAGTCGCACAGACGTCGGCTCGCAGTACTTC.